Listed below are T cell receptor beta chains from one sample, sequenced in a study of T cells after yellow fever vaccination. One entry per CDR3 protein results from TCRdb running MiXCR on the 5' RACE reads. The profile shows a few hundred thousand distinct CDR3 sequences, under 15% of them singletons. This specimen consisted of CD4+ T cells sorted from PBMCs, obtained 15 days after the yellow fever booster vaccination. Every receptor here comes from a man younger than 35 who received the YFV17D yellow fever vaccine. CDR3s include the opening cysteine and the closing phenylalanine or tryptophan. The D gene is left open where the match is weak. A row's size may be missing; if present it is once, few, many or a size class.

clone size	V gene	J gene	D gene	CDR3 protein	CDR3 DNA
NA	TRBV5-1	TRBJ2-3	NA	CASSLDGDVGTAPARTDTQYF	TGCGCCAGCAGCTTGGACGGGGATGTCGGCACAGCGCCTGCCCGCACAGATACGCAGTATTTT
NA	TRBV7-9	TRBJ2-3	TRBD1	CASRGPGQGIDTQYF	TGTGCCAGCAGGGGGCCGGGACAGGGAATTGATACGCAGTATTTT
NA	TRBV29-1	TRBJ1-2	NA	CSVEVGSGTGPTF	NA
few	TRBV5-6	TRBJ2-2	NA	CASSLGGAVTGELFF	TGTGCCAGCAGCTTGGGGGGCGCGGTCACCGGGGAGCTGTTTTTT
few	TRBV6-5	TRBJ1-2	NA	CASSYSTGFDYGYTF	TGTGCCAGCAGTTACTCGACTGGGTTTGACTATGGCTACACCTTC
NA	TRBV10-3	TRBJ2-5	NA	CAISETGGETQYF	TGTGCCATCAGTGAGACTGGTGGGGAGACCCAGTACTTC
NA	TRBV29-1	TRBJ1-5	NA	CSVVPAGAQHF	TGCAGCGTTGTTCCCGCAGGGGCCCAGCATTTT
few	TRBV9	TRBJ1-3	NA	CASSVEGHTSGGNTIYF	TGTGCCAGCAGCGTAGAGGGGCACACCAGCGGTGGAAACACCATATATTTT
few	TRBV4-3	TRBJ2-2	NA	CASSQDLRQNTGELFF	TGCGCCAGCAGCCAAGATCTCAGACAGAACACCGGGGAGCTGTTTTTT
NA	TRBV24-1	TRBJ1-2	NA	CATSDLTKDGYTF	TGTGCCACCAGTGATTTAACTAAGGATGGCTACACCTTC
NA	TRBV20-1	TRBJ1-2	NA	CSAGTTQLSYGYTF	TGCAGTGCCGGGACAACCCAGCTTTCCTATGGCTACACCTTC
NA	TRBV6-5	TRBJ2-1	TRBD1	CASSSWDRGRWEQFF	TGTGCCAGCAGTTCCTGGGACAGGGGGCGCTGGGAGCAGTTCTTC
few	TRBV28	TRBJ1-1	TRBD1	CASKRAGQGGTEAFF	TGTGCCAGCAAAAGGGCGGGACAGGGAGGAACTGAAGCTTTCTTT
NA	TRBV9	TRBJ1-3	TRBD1	CASSLDRVSGNTIYF	TGTGCCAGCAGCCTCGACAGGGTCTCTGGAAACACCATATATTTT
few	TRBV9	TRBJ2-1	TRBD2	CASSSVAGAYNEQFF	TGTGCCAGCAGTAGCGTAGCGGGGGCCTACAATGAGCAGTTCTTC
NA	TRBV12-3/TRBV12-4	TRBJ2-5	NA	CASSAQEYRGETQYF	TGTGCCAGCAGCGCTCAGGAATATAGGGGAGAGACCCAGTACTTC
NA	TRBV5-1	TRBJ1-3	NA	CASSLGSYSGNTIYF	TGCGCCAGCAGCTTGGGCAGCTACTCTGGAAACACCATATATTTT
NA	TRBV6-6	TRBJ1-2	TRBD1	CASSYGQGNYGYTF	TGTGCCAGCAGTTACGGACAGGGGAACTATGGCTACACCTTC
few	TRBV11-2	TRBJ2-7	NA	CASSLRRGEQYF	TGTGCCAGCAGCTTACGGAGGGGCGAGCAGTACTTC
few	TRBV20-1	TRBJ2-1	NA	CSAGLLSSYNEQFF	TGCAGTGCTGGGCTACTGAGCTCCTACAATGAGCAGTTCTTC
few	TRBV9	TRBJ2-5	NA	CASSVGRRANYQETQYF	TGTGCCAGCAGCGTAGGCAGGAGAGCTAACTACCAAGAGACCCAGTACTTC
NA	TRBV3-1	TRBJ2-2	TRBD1	CASSHDRGLRTGELFF	TGTGCCAGCAGCCACGACAGGGGGCTAAGGACCGGGGAGCTGTTTTTT
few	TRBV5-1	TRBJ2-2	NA	CASSRHETGELFF	TGCGCCAGCAGCCGACACGAGACCGGGGAGCTGTTTTTT
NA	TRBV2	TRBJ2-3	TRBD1	CASSSDRRTDTQYF	TGTGCCAGCAGTTCGGACAGGCGCACAGATACGCAGTATTTT
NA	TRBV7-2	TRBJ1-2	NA	CASGAGQGYGYTF	TGTGCCAGCGGCGCAGGTCAGGGGTATGGCTACACCTTC
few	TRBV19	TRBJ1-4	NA	CASTPIGRSREKLFF	TGTGCCAGTACTCCCATTGGCCGGTCGCGGGAAAAACTGTTTTTT
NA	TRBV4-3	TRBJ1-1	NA	CASTKAGVNTEAFF	TGCGCCAGCACAAAGGCCGGGGTGAACACTGAAGCTTTCTTT
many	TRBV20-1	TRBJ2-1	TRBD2	CSARGLGVSFEQFF	TGCAGTGCTAGGGGACTAGGTGTTAGCTTTGAGCAGTTCTTC
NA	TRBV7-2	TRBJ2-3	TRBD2	CASSLLTSGRFTDTQYF	TGTGCCAGCAGCCTTCTAACTAGCGGCCGTTTCACAGATACGCAGTATTTT
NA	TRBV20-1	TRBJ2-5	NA	CSAVTGGKETQYF	TGCAGTGCTGTTACAGGTGGGAAGGAGACCCAGTACTTC
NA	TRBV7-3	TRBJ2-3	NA	CASSPSRASGTDTQYF	TGTGCCAGCAGTCCGAGCCGGGCTAGCGGCACAGATACGCAGTATTTT
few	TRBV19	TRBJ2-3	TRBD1	CASNGQGPEHNTDTQYF	TGTGCCAGTAATGGACAGGGCCCAGAACACAACACAGATACGCAGTATTTT
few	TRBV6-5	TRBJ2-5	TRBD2	CASSYRPSRGGLKETQYF	TGTGCCAGCAGTTACCGGCCGTCGCGGGGGGGGCTCAAAGAGACCCAGTACTTC
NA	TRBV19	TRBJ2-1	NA	CASTSGTANNEQFF	TGTGCCAGTACCTCCGGGACGGCCAACAATGAGCAGTTCTTC
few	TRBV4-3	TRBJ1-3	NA	CASSQDKGNTIYF	TGCGCCAGCAGCCAAGATAAGGGAAACACCATATATTTT
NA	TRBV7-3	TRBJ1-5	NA	CASSSAGSNQPQHF	TGTGCCAGCAGCTCCGCGGGGAGCAATCAGCCCCAGCATTTT
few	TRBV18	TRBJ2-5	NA	CASSQAAGRETQYF	TGTGCCAGCTCACAAGCAGCTGGGAGGGAGACCCAGTACTTC
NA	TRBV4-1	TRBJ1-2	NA	CASSQEYSRVWGYTF	TGCGCCAGCAGCCAAGAGTATTCGAGGGTGTGGGGCTACACCTTC
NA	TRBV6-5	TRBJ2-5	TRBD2	CASSYRWRGTSGGETQYF	TGTGCCAGCAGTTACAGGTGGCGCGGGACTAGCGGTGGGGAGACCCAGTACTTC
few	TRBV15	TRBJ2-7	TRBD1	CATSGNRGSSYEQYF	TGTGCCACCAGCGGAAACAGGGGGAGCTCCTACGAGCAGTACTTC
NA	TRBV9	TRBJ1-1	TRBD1	CASSVGQGHTEAFF	TGTGCCAGCAGCGTGGGACAGGGGCACACTGAAGCTTTCTTT
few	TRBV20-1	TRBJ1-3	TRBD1	CSATDRHTGNTIYF	TGCAGTGCTACGGACAGGCATACTGGAAACACCATATATTTT
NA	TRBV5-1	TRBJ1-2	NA	CASSLTTENYGYTF	TGCGCCAGCAGCTTGACGACAGAGAACTATGGCTACACCTTC
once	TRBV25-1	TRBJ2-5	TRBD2	CASSFGLAAQETQYF	TGTGCCAGCTCCTTCGGACTAGCGGCACAAGAGACCCAGTACTTC
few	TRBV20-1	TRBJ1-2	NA	CSAVGEGAYGYTF	TGCAGTGCCGTTGGCGAAGGGGCCTATGGCTACACCTTC
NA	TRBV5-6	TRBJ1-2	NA	CASSLGPRRANYGYTF	TGTGCCAGCAGCTTGGGTCCCAGGCGAGCTAACTATGGCTACACCTTC
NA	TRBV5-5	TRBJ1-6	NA	CASSLLGAAYNSPLHF	TGTGCCAGCAGCTTGCTGGGGGCCGCCTATAATTCACCCCTCCACTTT
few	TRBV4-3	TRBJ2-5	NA	CASSSRGAETQYF	TGCGCCAGCAGCTCCAGGGGGGCAGAGACCCAGTACTTC
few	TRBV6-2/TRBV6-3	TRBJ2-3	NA	CASSSVPYTQYF	TGTGCCAGCAGTTCAGTCCCGTATACGCAGTATTTT
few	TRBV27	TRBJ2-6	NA	CASSLSQGSPGANVLTF	TGTGCCAGCAGTTTATCCCAGGGCTCCCCCGGGGCCAACGTCCTGACTTTC
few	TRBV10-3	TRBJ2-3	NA	CAISVGRTDTQYF	TGTGCCATCAGCGTGGGTCGCACAGATACGCAGTATTTT
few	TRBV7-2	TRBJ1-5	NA	CASSLGPESNQPQHF	TGTGCCAGCAGCTTGGGCCCAGAGAGCAATCAGCCCCAGCATTTT